This entry lists 20 T cell receptor beta chains sequenced from one sample in a study of shared clonotypes between healthy human individuals. Produced via immunoSEQ multiplex PCR; TCRdb's table is partial and in-frame only. This sample carries about 2,500,000 clones, just over 90% of them seen once, and the ten largest clones take around 0.14%. The sample was naive CD4+ T cells sorted from blood. As to subset: CD45RA+ positively selected. The receptors come from a young man in good health.

The chain is built from TRBV19 and TRBJ2-5, with 14 bases lining up with TRBD2. Germline V gene lookup returns CDR1 LNHDA and CDR2 SQIVND (reference sequence). After removal of 5 bases from V and 4 bases from J, the junction contained 6 bases not matched to a gene. The CDR3 length is 16 residues. The CDR3 sequence is CASSALTSGGGETQYF. CDR3 sequence (DNA): TGTGCCAGTAGTGCCCTGACTAGCGGGGGGGGAGAGACCCAGTACTTC.

This clone was recorded only once. The V call is TRBV7-2, the J call TRBJ2-7; TRBD1 matches 11 bases. V trimming: 5 bases; J trimming: 5 bases; junction bases outside the gene matches: 8. The CDR3 has 15 amino acids. Per germline, CDR1 SGHTA and CDR2 FQGNSA. The CDR3 loop reads CASSLSPGQGDEQYF. CDR3 coding DNA: TGTGCCAGCAGCCTCTCCCCGGGACAGGGGGACGAGCAGTACTTC.

About this clone itself: This specimen includes other DNA sequences encoding the same CDR3. This chain joins TRBV6-5 and TRBJ1-3; D may be TRBD1 (5 bases). Per the germline V gene, CDR1 is MNHEY and CDR2 is SVGAGI. This CDR3 region has 15 residues. V lost 0 bases and J 0 bases, leaving 6 bases between the germline ends. The DNA for the CDR3 is TGTGCCAGCAGTTACTCAGGGACCTCTGGAAACACCATATATTTT. It translates to CASSYSGTSGNTIYF.

This clone has just a few counts. The V and J genes are TRBV2 and TRBJ2-7; weak D call: TRBD1 (7 bases). Germline V gives CDR1 SNHLY, CDR2 FYNNEI. The CDR3 covers 14 residues. The V and J ends lost 6 bases and 0 bases respectively, with 12 bases between them. CDR3 nucleotides: TGTGCCAGCAGGCGCGGGACAGCCTCCTACGAGCAGTACTTC. This sequence encodes CASRRGTASYEQYF.

J is TRBJ1-2 and V is TRBV5-4; D possibly corresponds to TRBD1 (5 bases). V shed 0 bases and J shed 8 bases, with 11 bases lying between them. The CDR3 loop spans 13 amino acids. The germline gives CDR1 SGHNT, CDR2 YYREEE (reference sequence). The CDR3 coding sequence is TGTGCCAGCAGCTTGGAACTGGGGCGCGGCTACACCTTC. Residues: CASSLELGRGYTF.

This rearrangement joins TRBV6-1 to TRBJ1-5; D is ambiguous. V lost 6 bases, J lost 6 bases, and 12 bases lay in between. The V gene's germline CDR1 is MNHNS and CDR2 SASEGT. This CDR3 has 13 residues. The CDR3 is CASRTTASQPQHF. In DNA, the CDR3 is TGTGCCAGCAGAACCACCGCGAGTCAGCCCCAGCATTTT.

The chain has TRBV5-1 and TRBJ1-6, with 7 bases that match TRBD1. CDR1 is SGHRS, CDR2 YFSETQ, per germline. V lost 3 bases to trimming and J lost 6 bases; unmatched junction nucleotides: 9. CDR3 length equals 16 residues. DNA for the CDR3: TGCGCCAGCAGCTGGGGGGACAGCGGAATTAATTCACCCCTCCACTTT. Translating gives CASSWGDSGINSPLHF.

The J gene is TRBJ1-5, the V gene TRBV7-8; 7 nucleotides match TRBD1. V was clipped by 3 bases and J by 7 bases; unmatched bases: 6. The CDR3 contains 14 residues. CDR1 SGHVS and CDR2 FQNEAQ come from the germline V gene. For the CDR3, the DNA is TGTGCCAGCAGCTTCGACAGGGCGGGACAGCCCCAGCATTTT. It encodes CASSFDRAGQPQHF.

The chain recombines TRBV18 with TRBJ2-7, with TRBD2 matching 13 bases. Germline values: CDR1 KGHSH, CDR2 LQKENI. Losses at the gene ends were 3 bases for V and 3 bases for J; bases not matched to a gene: 2. The CDR3 consists of 15 residues. The CDR3 DNA follows: TGTGCCAGCTCACCTACTAGCGGGAGGGACTACGAGCAGTACTTC. This sequence encodes CASSPTSGRDYEQYF.

The chain uses TRBV2 and TRBJ2-7; 8 positions match TRBD1. CDR3 size: 13 residues. The V gene's germline CDR1 is SNHLY and CDR2 FYNNEI. V shed 2 bases and J 7 bases; nucleotides not matched to a gene: 4. The CDR3 is CASSESTGGEQYF. CDR3 bases: TGTGCCAGCAGTGAAAGTACAGGGGGTGAGCAGTACTTC.

J is TRBJ2-3 and V is TRBV19; 9 bases align to TRBD2. Trimming cost V 7 bases and J 10 bases; bases outside gene matches: 12. The CDR3 sequence is 14 residues long. In germline, CDR1 is LNHDA, CDR2 SQIVND (reference sequence). CDR3 DNA: TGTGCCAGTACCCCCGGGACTAGCAGCAAGGCGCAGTATTTT. This sequence encodes CASTPGTSSKAQYF. Filled out from reference TRBV19 and TRBJ2-3, the complete variable domain reads DGGITQSPKYLFRKEGQNVTLSCEQNLNHDAMYWYRQDPGQGLRLIYYSQIVNDFQKGDIAEGYSVSREKKESFPLTVTSAQKNPTAFYLCASTPGTSSKAQYFGPGTRLTVL.

The V call is TRBV5-4, the J call TRBJ2-1; 10 bases line up with TRBD2. The trim removed 1 base at V and 7 bases at J, leaving 5 bases unmatched. Germline V gives CDR1 SGHNT, CDR2 YYREEE (reference sequence). This CDR3 has 15 residues. CDR3 sequence: CASSLQAGGRNEQFF. The CDR3 DNA reads TGTGCCAGCAGCTTGCAAGCGGGGGGGAGGAATGAGCAGTTCTTC.

In its sample, this clone was seen once. The chain carries TRBV19 and TRBJ2-7; D possibly corresponds to TRBD1 (6 bases). CDR3 length: 14 residues. V lost 3 bases, J lost 3 bases, and 12 bases lay in between. From germline, CDR1 is LNHDA and CDR2 SQIVND (reference sequence). CDR3: CASSMTQGNYEQYF. The CDR3 DNA follows: TGTGCCAGTAGTATGACGCAGGGGAACTACGAGCAGTACTTC.

The V call is TRBV7-9, the J call TRBJ2-2; TRBD1 might be the D (6 bases). The CDR3 loop spans 17 amino acids. V dropped 7 bases and J dropped 3 bases, with 21 bases sitting between them. CDR1 SEHNR and CDR2 FQNEAQ come from the germline V gene (reference sequence). Written as DNA, the CDR3 is TGTGCCAGCACCAGAACCCCAGGGGTGTTGGACACCGGGGAGCTGTTTTTT. Its protein product is CASTRTPGVLDTGELFF. Full variable domain (rest looked up from reference TRBV7-9 and TRBJ2-2): DTGVSQNPRHKITKRGQNVTFRCDPISEHNRLYWYRQTLGQGPEFLTYFQNEAQLEKSRLLSDRFSAERPKGSFSTLEIQRTEQGDSAMYLCASTRTPGVLDTGELFFGEGSRLTVL.

This chain uses TRBV7-9 with TRBJ2-1, with 8 bases fitting TRBD2. Germline lookup yields CDR1 SEHNR and CDR2 FQNEAQ (reference sequence). V trimming: 9 bases; J trimming: 3 bases; junction bases outside the gene matches: 7. The CDR3 loop spans 14 amino acids. The CDR3 spells CASTGLAHYNEQFF. DNA for the CDR3: TGTGCCAGTACCGGACTAGCCCACTACAATGAGCAGTTCTTC.

This clone was recorded only once. A junction boundary mismatches the germline segment, possibly from a read error. This chain joins TRBV5-1 and TRBJ2-7, with 7 positions matching TRBD1. CDR3 length: 11 amino acids. Germline CDR1 SGHRS, CDR2 YFSETQ. CDR3: CASSLNSHRGF. CDR3 sequence (DNA): TGCGCCAGCAGCTTGAACTCACACAGGGGCTTC.

The chain links TRBV28 to TRBJ1-1, with D possibly TRBD1 on 5 matching bases. Germline CDR1 and CDR2: MDHEN and SYDVKM. The length of the CDR3 is 19 residues. V was cut by 6 bases and J by 0 bases, with 26 bases left in between. CDR3 sequence (DNA): TGTGCCAGCAGCCGTCTTCCAGCGGGGGGTGGACCAATGAACACTGAAGCTTTCTTT. It yields the protein CASSRLPAGGGPMNTEAFF.

Notes on this clone: This CDR3 is also generated by other DNA sequences in the sample. The chain joins TRBV7-9 to TRBJ2-7; TRBD2 matches at 8 bases. CDR3 length: 14 residues. The germline V gene encodes CDR1 SEHNR and CDR2 FQNEAQ (reference sequence). With V trimmed by 1 base and J by 2 bases, 1 base remained unmatched. This CDR3 is CASSLVGGAYEQYF. Here the CDR3 DNA reads TGTGCCAGCAGCTTAGTCGGGGGGGCCTACGAGCAGTACTTC.

V usage is TRBV11-2 and J usage is TRBJ2-2; 7 bases agree with TRBD2. Germline V gene data show CDR1 as SGHAT and CDR2 as FQNNGV. The CDR3 covers 15 residues. The V and J ends lost 5 bases and 2 bases, in that order; junction bases with no gene match: 5. The CDR3 loop reads CASSRGTTNTGELFF. DNA of the CDR3: TGTGCCAGCAGCCGAGGGACTACCAACACCGGGGAGCTGTTTTTT.

The CDR3 sequence: CASSYDLARYEQYF. The CDR3 DNA reads TGTGCCAGCAGCTACGATCTAGCCCGCTACGAGCAGTACTTC. The chain employs TRBV7-2 and TRBJ2-7, with D perhaps matching TRBD2 (5 bases). Trimming cost V 4 bases and J 3 bases, with 13 bases left between them. CDR1 is SGHTA and CDR2 is FQGNSA in the germline V gene. This CDR3 has 14 amino acids. Filled out from reference TRBV7-2 and TRBJ2-7, the complete variable domain reads GAGVSQSPSNKVTEKGKDVELRCDPISGHTALYWYRQSLGQGLEFLIYFQGNSAPDKSGLPSDRFSAERTGGSVSTLTIQRTQQEDSAVYLCASSYDLARYEQYFGPGTRLTVT.